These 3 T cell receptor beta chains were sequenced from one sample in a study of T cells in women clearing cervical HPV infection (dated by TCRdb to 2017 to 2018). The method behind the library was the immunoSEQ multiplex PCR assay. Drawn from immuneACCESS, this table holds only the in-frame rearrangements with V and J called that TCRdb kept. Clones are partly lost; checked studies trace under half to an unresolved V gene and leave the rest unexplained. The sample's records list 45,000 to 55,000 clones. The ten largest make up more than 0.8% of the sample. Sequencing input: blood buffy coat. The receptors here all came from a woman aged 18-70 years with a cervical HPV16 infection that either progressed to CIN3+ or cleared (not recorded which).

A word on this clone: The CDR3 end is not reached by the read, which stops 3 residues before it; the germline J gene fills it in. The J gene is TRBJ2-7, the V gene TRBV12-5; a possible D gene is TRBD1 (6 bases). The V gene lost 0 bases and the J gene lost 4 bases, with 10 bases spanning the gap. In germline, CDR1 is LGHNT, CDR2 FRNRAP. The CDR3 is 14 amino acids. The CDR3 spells CASGLVNREYEQYF. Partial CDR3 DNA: TGTGCTAGTGGTTTGGTAAACAGGGAATACGAG.

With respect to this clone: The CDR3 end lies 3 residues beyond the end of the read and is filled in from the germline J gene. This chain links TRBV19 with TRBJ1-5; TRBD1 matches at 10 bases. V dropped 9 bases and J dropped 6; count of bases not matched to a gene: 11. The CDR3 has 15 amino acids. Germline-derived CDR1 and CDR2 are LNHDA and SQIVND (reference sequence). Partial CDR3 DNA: TGTGCCAGCAACGGGGGACAGGGGCTCAGTCAGCCC. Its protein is CASNGGQGLSQP. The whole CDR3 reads CASNGGQGLSQPQHF.

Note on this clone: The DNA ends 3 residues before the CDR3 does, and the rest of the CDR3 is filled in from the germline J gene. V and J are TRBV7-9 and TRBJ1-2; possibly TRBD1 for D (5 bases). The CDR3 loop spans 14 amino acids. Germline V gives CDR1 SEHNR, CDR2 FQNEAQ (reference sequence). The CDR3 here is CASSPLQGTLGYTF. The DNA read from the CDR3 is TGTGCCAGCAGTCCCCTGCAGGGAACCCTGGGC. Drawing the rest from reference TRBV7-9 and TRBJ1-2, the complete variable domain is DTGVSQNPRHKITKRGQNVTFRCDPISEHNRLYWYRQTLGQGPEFLTYFQNEAQLEKSRLLSDRFSAERPKGSFSTLEIQRTEQGDSAMYLCASSPLQGTLGYTFGSGTRLTVV.